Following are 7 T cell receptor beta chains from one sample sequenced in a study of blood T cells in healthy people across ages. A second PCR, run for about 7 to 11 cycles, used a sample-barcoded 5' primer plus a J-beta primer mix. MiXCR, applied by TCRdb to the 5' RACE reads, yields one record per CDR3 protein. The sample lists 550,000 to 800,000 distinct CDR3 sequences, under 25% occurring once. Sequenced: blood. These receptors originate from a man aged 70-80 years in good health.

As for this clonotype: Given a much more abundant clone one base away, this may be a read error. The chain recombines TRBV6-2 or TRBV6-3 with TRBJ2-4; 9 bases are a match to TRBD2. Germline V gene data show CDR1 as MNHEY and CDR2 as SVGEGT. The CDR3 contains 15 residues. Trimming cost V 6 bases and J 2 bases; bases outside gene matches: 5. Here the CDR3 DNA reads TGTGCCAGCAGATCCCTAGCGGGGACCAAAAACATTCAGTACTTC. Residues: CASRSLAGTKNIQYF.

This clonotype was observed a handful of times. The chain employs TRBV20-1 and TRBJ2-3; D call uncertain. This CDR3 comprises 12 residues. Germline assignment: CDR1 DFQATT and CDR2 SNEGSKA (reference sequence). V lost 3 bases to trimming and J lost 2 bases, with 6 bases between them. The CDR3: CSASGHTDTQYF. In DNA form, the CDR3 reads TGCAGTGCTAGCGGTCACACAGATACGCAGTATTTT.

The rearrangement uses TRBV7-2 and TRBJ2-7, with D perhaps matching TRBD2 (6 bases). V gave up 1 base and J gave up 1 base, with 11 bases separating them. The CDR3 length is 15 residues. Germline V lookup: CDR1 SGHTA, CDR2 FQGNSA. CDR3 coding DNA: TGTGCCAGCAGCTTAGGGGGACTTAAATCCTACGAGCAGTACTTC. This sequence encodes CASSLGGLKSYEQYF.

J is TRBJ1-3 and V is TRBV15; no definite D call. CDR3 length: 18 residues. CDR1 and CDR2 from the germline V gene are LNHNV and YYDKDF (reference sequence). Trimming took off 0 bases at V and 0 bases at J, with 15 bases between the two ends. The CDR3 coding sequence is TGTGCCACCAGCAGAGAGAATGGAGAGCATATCTCTGGAAACACCATATATTTT. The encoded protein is CATSRENGEHISGNTIYF.

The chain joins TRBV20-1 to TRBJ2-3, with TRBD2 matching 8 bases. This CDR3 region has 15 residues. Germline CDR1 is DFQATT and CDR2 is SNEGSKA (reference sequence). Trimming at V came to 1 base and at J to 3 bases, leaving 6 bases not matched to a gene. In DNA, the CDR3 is TGCAGTGCTAGAGCCCGGGGACTAGATACAGATACGCAGTATTTT. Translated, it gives CSARARGLDTDTQYF.

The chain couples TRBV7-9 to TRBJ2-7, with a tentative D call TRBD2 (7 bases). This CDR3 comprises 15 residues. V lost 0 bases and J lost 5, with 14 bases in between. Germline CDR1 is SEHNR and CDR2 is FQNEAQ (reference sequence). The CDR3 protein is CASSLAQGGSDEQYF. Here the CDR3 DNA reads TGTGCCAGCAGCTTAGCACAGGGAGGGAGTGACGAGCAGTACTTC.

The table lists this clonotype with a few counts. CDR3 nucleotides: TGTGCCATCAGCGTACAGGGAAATACGCAGTATTTT. Translating gives CAISVQGNTQYF. The chain uses TRBV10-3 and TRBJ2-3; perhaps TRBD1 as D (6 bases). V lost 6 bases and J 7 bases, leaving 11 bases between the germline ends. Germline assignment: CDR1 ENHRY and CDR2 SYGVKD. This CDR3 spans 12 amino acids.